This TCR beta chain was found in a study of shared clonotypes between healthy human individuals. The germline CDR1 and CDR2 sequences are SEHNR and FQNEAQ (reference sequence). The CDR3 is 14 amino acids. Trimming cost V 5 bases and J 3 bases, with 14 bases left between them. The deep-level immunoSEQ assay was used. The data were produced by immunoSEQ multiplex PCR, yet TCRdb's version contains in-frame clones alone and is incomplete. The sample includes approximately 980,000 clones, 60% to 85% of them seen just once. The source material was memory CD4+ T cells sorted from blood. Subset: CD45RA-negative fraction. This receptor was identified in a young man in good health. The chain recombines TRBV7-9 with TRBJ2-7; D possibly matches TRBD1 or TRBD2 (5 bases each). CDR3 sequence reads: CASSTHRDDYEQYF. The CDR3 bases are TGTGCCAGCAGCACACACCGGGACGACTACGAGCAGTACTTC. Using reference TRBV7-9 and TRBJ2-7 for the parts outside the CDR3, the full variable domain is DTGVSQNPRHKITKRGQNVTFRCDPISEHNRLYWYRQTLGQGPEFLTYFQNEAQLEKSRLLSDRFSAERPKGSFSTLEIQRTEQGDSAMYLCASSTHRDDYEQYFGPGTRLTVT.